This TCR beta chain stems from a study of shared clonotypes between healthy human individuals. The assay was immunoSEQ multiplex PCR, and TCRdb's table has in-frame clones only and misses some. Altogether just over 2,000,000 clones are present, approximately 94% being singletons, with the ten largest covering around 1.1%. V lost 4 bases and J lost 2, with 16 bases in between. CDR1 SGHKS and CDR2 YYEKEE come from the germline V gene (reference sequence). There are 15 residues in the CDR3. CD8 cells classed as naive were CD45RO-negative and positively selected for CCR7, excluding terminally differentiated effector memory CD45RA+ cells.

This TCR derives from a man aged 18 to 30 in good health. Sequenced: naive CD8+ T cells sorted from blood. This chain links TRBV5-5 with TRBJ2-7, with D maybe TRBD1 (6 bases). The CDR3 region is CASSQGNGLPYEQYF. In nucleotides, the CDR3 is TGTGCCAGCAGCCAGGGGAACGGGCTCCCCTACGAGCAGTACTTC.